One and the same sample provided the 8 T cell receptor beta chains below, sequenced in a study of T cell responses to AZD1222 COVID-19 vaccine. Sequencing used immunoSEQ multiplex PCR; TCRdb keeps in-frame clones, though not all of them. The data hold 95,000 to 100,000 clones, with 80% to 90% observed a single time. This material consisted of peripheral blood, taken on day 0 of AZD1222 vaccination. The receptors originated from an adult in good health.

The genes are TRBV4-1 and TRBJ1-2; D ambiguous. Trimming removed 1 base at V and 6 bases at J, with 15 bases between. Germline V gene lookup returns CDR1 MGHRA and CDR2 YSYEKL. The CDR3 has 15 amino acids. The DNA for the CDR3 is TGCGCCAGCAGCCAAGCGGCAGACCTCATTGATGGCTACACCTTC. It is translated as CASSQAADLIDGYTF.

This chain connects TRBV7-2 to TRBJ1-6, with 9 positions matching TRBD1. The junction had 6 bases not matched to a gene; V was cut back by 5 bases and J by 10 bases. Germline CDR1 is SGHTA and CDR2 is FQGNSA. The CDR3 is 14 amino acids. In nucleotides, the CDR3 is TGTGCCAGCAGCCCGGACAGGGGTGGCTCACCCCTCCACTTT. The encoded protein is CASSPDRGGSPLHF.

This clone was counted once. V gene TRBV6-5 combines with J gene TRBJ2-7; 8 bases map to TRBD2. The V gene end was trimmed by 7 bases and the J gene end by 7 bases; junction bases not matched to a gene: 15. The CDR3 extends over 15 amino acids. Germline V CDR1 and CDR2: MNHEY, SVGAGI. CDR3 region: CASMGGVSGDREQYF. CDR3 sequence (DNA): TGTGCCAGCATGGGTGGGGTTAGCGGGGATCGAGAGCAGTACTTC.

The V gene is TRBV29-1, the J gene TRBJ1-1, with 8 positions matching TRBD1. The CDR3 has 12 residues. Germline V gene lookup returns CDR1 SQVTM and CDR2 ANQGSEA. Unmatched junction bases numbered 7, after V lost 8 bases and J lost 5 bases. CDR3 protein: CSCGTGGTEAFF. The CDR3 DNA reads as TGCAGCTGCGGGACAGGAGGTACTGAAGCTTTCTTT.

In the case of this clone: One end of the junction varies from germline; a read error may be responsible. The chain uses TRBV7-7 and TRBJ1-3; 11 bases agree with TRBD1. Germline CDR1 reads SSHAT; CDR2 reads FNYEAQ (reference sequence). The CDR3 loop spans 18 amino acids. The CDR3 sequence is CASSLAPGQGVPGNTIYF. In DNA, the CDR3 is TGTGCTAGCAGCCTTGCACCGGGACAGGGGGTCCCTGGAAACACCATATATTTT.

This sequence joins TRBV6-6 and TRBJ1-3; D not resolved. Germline CDR1 and CDR2: MNHNY and SVGAGI (reference sequence). The germline V and J ends were trimmed by 5 bases and 0 bases, with 5 bases remaining between them. The CDR3 sequence is 13 residues long. DNA for the CDR3: TGTGCCAGCAGTACTAGCTCTGGAAACACCATATATTTT. Protein: CASSTSSGNTIYF.

This chain uses TRBV12-3 or TRBV12-4 with TRBJ2-4; D is unclear. The V end was cut by 3 bases, the J end by 6 bases, with 9 bases between. This CDR3 comprises 13 residues. Here the CDR3 DNA reads TGTGCCAGCAGTTTGAGTCAGAGAAACATTCAGTACTTC. It encodes CASSLSQRNIQYF.

The rearrangement links TRBV7-2 to TRBJ2-7; 8 positions agree with TRBD2. V was pared by 4 bases and J by 4 bases, with 12 bases of the junction left unmatched. CDR1 and CDR2 (germline): SGHTA, FQGNSA. The CDR3 extends over 16 amino acids. The CDR3 loop reads CASSSPPVSGDYEQYF. The CDR3 nucleotides read TGTGCCAGCAGCTCACCACCGGTTAGCGGGGATTACGAGCAGTACTTC.